The 3 T cell receptor beta chains presented below share a single source sample, sequenced in a study of blood T cell repertoires in COVID-19. Sequencing used immunoSEQ multiplex PCR; TCRdb keeps in-frame clones, though not all of them. The sample includes about 98,000 clones, over 75% seen only once; the top ten take roughly 10%. Sequencing was carried out using peripheral blood. These receptor sequences come from an elderly woman with acute or convalescent COVID-19.

The V gene is TRBV7-8, the J gene TRBJ1-1; D may be TRBD1 (6 bases). V was shortened by 3 bases and J by 1 base, with 9 bases between the two germline ends. This CDR3 has 14 residues. Germline V gene data show CDR1 as SGHVS and CDR2 as FQNEAQ. The CDR3 region has the DNA TGTGCCAGCAGCTTTGAACAGGGGAACACTGAAGCTTTCTTT. It specifies CASSFEQGNTEAFF.

This chain joins TRBV5-1 and TRBJ2-3, with 16 bases that match TRBD2. The CDR3 is 16 amino acids. The trim removed 3 bases at V and 4 bases at J, leaving 2 bases unmatched. Germline CDR1 is SGHRS and CDR2 is YFSETQ. As DNA, the CDR3 is TGCGCCAGCAGCTCAGGGACTAGCGGGGGGGCAGATACGCAGTATTTT. Encoded protein: CASSSGTSGGADTQYF.

This chain connects TRBV4-1 to TRBJ1-6, with a tentative D call TRBD1 (6 bases). V lost 1 base to trimming and J lost 9 bases, with 10 bases between them. This CDR3 comprises 14 residues. Per the germline V gene, CDR1 is MGHRA and CDR2 is YSYEKL. The CDR3 DNA follows: TGCGCCAGCAGCCAAGGTCAGGGGATTTCACCCCTCCACTTT. Amino acids: CASSQGQGISPLHF.